This entry describes one T cell receptor (beta chain). Antigen specificity is unknown. This sample stems from a study of long-term antiretroviral therapy in people with HIV. Study-level findings and limits: HIV repertoire CDR3 lengths ranged less widely than those of controls. No data were available on ART adherence, viral resistance or therapy changes. Despite increasing after ART, diversity remained lower than that of transplant donor controls.

V was trimmed by 2 bases and J by 3 bases, leaving 12 bases between them. In germline, CDR1 is SQVTM, CDR2 ANQGSEA. This CDR3 is built from 14 residues. The assay used was immunoSEQ (version v3.0), run at survey level. Measured with immunoSEQ multiplex PCR; TCRdb has only the in-frame clones, and not every one. Here the sample spans 25,000 to 35,000 clones, 75% to 90% being singletons. The chain uses TRBV29-1 and TRBJ2-3, with D perhaps TRBD2 (6 bases). The TCR comes from a man aged 25 to 40 with HIV. The starting material was unsorted PBMCs, obtained 2.7 to 2.9 years after starting antiretroviral therapy. CDR3 loop: CSVESAGRTDTQYF. The DNA for the CDR3 is TGCAGCGTTGAATCTGCCGGGAGAACAGATACGCAGTATTTT.